Below, 17 T cell receptor beta chains from the same sample are listed, as sequenced in a study of shared clonotypes between healthy human individuals. The table came from immunoSEQ multiplex PCR; TCRdb's copy has only in-frame clones and leaves some out. The sample yields roughly 2.2 million clones, 85% to 95% seen once. The sample taken for sequencing was naive CD4+ T cells from PBMCs. Indicated subset: CD45RA+ positively selected. These receptors all come from a man aged 18 to 30 in good health. Some clones in this sample may be carry-over from other donors' samples.

V usage is TRBV7-9 and J usage is TRBJ1-1; D is uncertain. Trimming shortened V by 2 bases and J by 6 bases, and 4 bases separated the two germline ends. The germline gives CDR1 SEHNR, CDR2 FQNEAQ (reference sequence). The CDR3 is 11 amino acids. CDR3 residues: CASSLFPEAFF. The DNA of the CDR3 is TGTGCCAGCAGCTTATTTCCTGAAGCTTTCTTT.

V usage is TRBV6-5 and J usage is TRBJ1-1, with D possibly matching TRBD1 (6 bases). The CDR3 is made up of 13 amino acids. V lost 10 bases and J lost 4, with 16 bases in between. Germline V CDR1 and CDR2: MNHEY, SVGAGI. The CDR3 sequence: CATFGGPGTEAFF. The DNA of the CDR3 is TGTGCCACCTTCGGGGGGCCAGGCACTGAAGCTTTCTTT.

This chain joins TRBV11-2 and TRBJ1-1; no clear D gene. The CDR3 contains 13 residues. CDR1 is SGHAT, CDR2 FQNNGV, per germline. With 5 bases removed from V and 4 bases from J, the gap between germline ends came to 11 bases. The CDR3 is CASSRARSTEAFF. In DNA form, the CDR3 reads TGTGCCAGCAGCCGAGCTCGAAGCACTGAAGCTTTCTTT.

The chain links TRBV10-1 to TRBJ2-1; 14 bases match TRBD2. Germline V gene sequence: CDR1 WNHNN, CDR2 SYGVQD (reference sequence). CDR3 length: 19 residues. J lost 0 bases, V lost 4 bases, and 8 bases had no gene match. Here the CDR3 reads CASSGGTSGSRGSYNEQFF. The CDR3 nucleotides are TGCGCCAGCAGTGGGGGGACTAGCGGGAGTCGAGGCTCCTACAATGAGCAGTTCTTC.

This clone was observed once. This sequence joins TRBV10-1 and TRBJ1-4; D is unclear. V lost 2 bases to trimming and J lost 4 bases, with 14 bases between them. The germline V gene has CDR1 WNHNN and CDR2 SYGVQD (reference sequence). CDR3 length: 16 amino acids. Here the CDR3 DNA reads TGCGCCAGCAGTGAGGGCGAGGGAGCTCTTAATGAAAAACTGTTTTTT. Its translation: CASSEGEGALNEKLFF.

The V gene is TRBV5-4, the J gene TRBJ2-5, with D unresolved. Trimming shortened V by 3 bases and J by 5 bases, and 11 bases separated the two germline ends. Germline CDR1 is SGHNT and CDR2 is YYREEE (reference sequence). The CDR3 is 13 amino acids. CDR3 DNA: TGTGCCAGCAGCTCGATGAAAAGCGAGACCCAGTACTTC. Its protein is CASSSMKSETQYF.

The chain employs TRBV19 and TRBJ2-1; 9 bases line up with TRBD2. After removal of 2 bases from V and 7 bases from J, the junction contained 9 bases not matched to a gene. The CDR3 covers 16 residues. CDR1 is LNHDA, CDR2 SQIVND, per germline (reference sequence). CDR3 sequence (DNA): TGTGCCAGTAGTATATTCGCGGGAGGGCCTGGTAATGAGCAGTTCTTC. This encodes CASSIFAGGPGNEQFF.

The CDR3 DNA reads TGCAGCGTTGGGGACAGGGAGGCTGAAGCTTTCTTT. Its protein is CSVGDREAEAFF. The chain recombines TRBV29-1 with TRBJ1-1, with 9 bases lining up with TRBD1. CDR1 and CDR2 (germline): SQVTM, ANQGSEA. V dropped 4 bases and J dropped 6; count of bases not matched to a gene: 3. CDR3 length equals 12 residues.

The chain uses TRBV5-1 and TRBJ2-7; D gene uncertain. V gave up 4 bases and J gave up 0 bases, with 17 bases separating them. The CDR3 consists of 16 residues. Germline V CDR1 and CDR2: SGHRS, YFSETQ. The CDR3 coding sequence is TGCGCCAGCAGCCGGAGCCCTGCATCCGACTCCTACGAGCAGTACTTC. Amino acid sequence: CASSRSPASDSYEQYF. Full variable domain (rest looked up from reference TRBV5-1 and TRBJ2-7): KAGVTQTPRYLIKTRGQQVTLSCSPISGHRSVSWYQQTPGQGLQFLFEYFSETQRNKGNFPGRFSGRQFSNSRSEMNVSTLELGDSALYLCASSRSPASDSYEQYFGPGTRLTVT.

Concerning this clone itself: The identical CDR3 is also encoded by other nucleotide sequences in the sample. This rearrangement joins TRBV29-1 to TRBJ2-2; TRBD2 might be the D (5 bases). The CDR3 has 12 amino acids. CDR1 and CDR2 (germline): SQVTM, ANQGSEA. Trimming removed 6 bases from V and 4 bases from J, with 9 bases in between. The CDR3 protein is CSVGSGTGELFF. The DNA of the CDR3 is TGCAGCGTAGGAAGCGGCACCGGGGAGCTGTTTTTT.

The chain carries TRBV7-2 and TRBJ2-7; 7 bases fit TRBD2. Germline values: CDR1 SGHTA, CDR2 FQGNSA. The CDR3 spans 16 residues. J gave up 2 bases and V 5 bases, and 12 bases lay outside the gene matches. As DNA, the CDR3 is TGTGCCAGCAGCCCGATGCTAGCGGCGACGACCTACGAGCAGTACTTC. Amino acid sequence: CASSPMLAATTYEQYF.

The chain links TRBV6-1 to TRBJ2-1; D is perhaps TRBD1 (6 bases). This CDR3 has 14 residues. Per the germline V gene, CDR1 is MNHNS and CDR2 is SASEGT. Between the trimmed V and J ends, which lost 8 bases and 0 bases, there was a span of 11 bases. This CDR3 reads CASGGQSSYNEQFF. The CDR3 bases are TGTGCCAGCGGTGGACAGAGCTCCTACAATGAGCAGTTCTTC.

Of note for this clone: The same CDR3 is also encoded by other DNA sequences in this sample. This chain links TRBV29-1 with TRBJ1-4, with unresolved D. V dropped 5 bases and J dropped 7 bases, with 5 bases sitting between them. CDR1 and CDR2 (germline): SQVTM, ANQGSEA. The CDR3 runs to 10 residues. Written as DNA, the CDR3 is TGCAGCGTTTTAACTGAAAAACTGTTTTTT. Amino acid sequence: CSVLTEKLFF.

In DNA form, the CDR3 reads TGCGCCAGCAGCTTCGGGGTGTGGGGGGAGACCCAGTACTTC. Protein sequence: CASSFGVWGETQYF. The chain is built from TRBV5-1 and TRBJ2-5; D is possibly TRBD1 or TRBD2 (5 bases each). The CDR3 covers 14 residues. V was trimmed by 2 bases and J by 5 bases, leaving 13 bases between them. Germline V lookup: CDR1 SGHRS, CDR2 YFSETQ.

This clone was counted once. V usage is TRBV10-3 and J usage is TRBJ2-2; 8 bases line up with TRBD2. The V gene's germline CDR1 is ENHRY and CDR2 SYGVKD. V dropped 10 bases and J dropped 3; count of bases not matched to a gene: 19. The length of the CDR3 is 18 residues. The CDR3 coding sequence is TGTGCCACGTCGGCGAAGCGGGAGTTATCCGATTACACCGGGGAGCTGTTTTTT. Protein product: CATSAKRELSDYTGELFF.

The gene calls are TRBV28 and TRBJ1-1; D unclear. Between the trimmed V and J ends, which lost 3 bases and 5 bases, there was a span of 13 bases. The CDR3 consists of 14 residues. Germline assignment: CDR1 MDHEN and CDR2 SYDVKM. CDR3 sequence: CASSLGHLDTEAFF. CDR3 nucleotide sequence: TGTGCCAGCAGTTTGGGCCATTTAGATACTGAAGCTTTCTTT.

The V and J genes are TRBV11-3 and TRBJ2-5; D might be TRBD1 (6 bases). Trimming removed 4 bases at V and 3 bases at J, with 15 bases between. This CDR3 has 15 amino acids. Looked up from germline, CDR1 is SGHNT and CDR2 is YENEEA. CDR3 sequence: CASSSGDKGEETQYF. In DNA, the CDR3 is TGTGCCAGCAGCTCAGGGGATAAGGGGGAAGAGACCCAGTACTTC.